The clone carrying this T cell receptor (beta chain) was observed a handful of times. TCRdb re-derived calls from the 5' RACE reads in MiXCR, one entry per CDR3 protein. Of about 440,000 distinct CDR3 sequences in the sample, approximately 20% were seen once. The source of the sample is a study of T-cell memory formation after mild COVID-19. Trimming shortened V by 1 base and J by 9 bases, and 22 bases separated the two germline ends. This CDR3 spans 16 amino acids. In germline, CDR1 is SGDLS, CDR2 YYNGEE. The sequencing sample was made of PBMCs or a T cell subset sorted from them (not recorded which). The receptor's source is an adult woman who had mild COVID-19 (a few samples of this study predate the infection). Cell type and time point are not known. The chain joins TRBV9 to TRBJ1-2; D may be TRBD1 (6 bases). CDR3 in amino acids: CASSVSESWGQSSYTF. The CDR3 region has the DNA TGTGCCAGCAGCGTATCCGAGTCGTGGGGGCAGTCAAGCTACACCTTC. Together with reference TRBV9 and TRBJ1-2, the CDR3 gives the full variable domain: DSGVTQTPKHLITATGQRVTLRCSPRSGDLSVYWYQQSLDQGLQFLIQYYNGEERAKGNILERFSAQQFPDLHSELNLSSLELGDSALYFCASSVSESWGQSSYTFGSGTRLTVV.